This T cell receptor (beta chain) was recorded in a study of T cell responses to AZD1222 COVID-19 vaccine. General study results and limits: Donors were mostly white British, more females; clonal diversity possibly underestimated. Nearly half of spike-specific TCRs reportedly target unmutated variant regions.

This clone was counted between two and nine times. The antigen is unknown. Profiled with immunoSEQ multiplex PCR; TCRdb holds only in-frame clones, not every one. The sample contains about 110,000 clones, roughly nine tenths of which appear only once. Trimming shortened V by 7 bases and J by 2 bases, and 19 bases separated the two germline ends. This CDR3 spans 16 amino acids. The germline V gene encodes CDR1 KGHDR and CDR2 SFDVKD. The material was peripheral blood, obtained on day 0 of MenACWY control vaccination. The J gene is TRBJ1-2, the V gene TRBV24-1; D is unresolved. This TCR was sampled from an adult in good health. CDR3 DNA sequence: TGTGCCACCAGAGATGAACGTTGGTCCTCGAACTATGGCTACACCTTC. Amino acids: CATRDERWSSNYGYTF.